Listed below are T cell receptor beta chains from one sample, sequenced in a study of cytomegalovirus exposure and HLA in healthy donors. The repertoire was sequenced with immunoSEQ multiplex PCR; TCRdb's copy has only in-frame clones and lacks some. The sample holds 100,000 to 150,000 clones, less than 85% seen once. The sample comprised PBMCs. These receptors came from a man aged 25 to 40 in good health and CMV-seropositive. Each CDR3 is given with its conserved first and last residue. The D gene is left open where the match is weak. The listing skips clone size in some rows; elsewhere it reads once, few, many or a size class.

DNA: TGTGCCAGCAGTGGACGACAGGGGAGGGGCTACACCTTC
CDR3: CASSGRQGRGYTF
size: .
D: TRBD1
J: TRBJ1-2
V: TRBV6-1

DNA: TGTGCCAGCAACTCAGGGGCTTCCTACGAGCAGTACTTC
CDR3: CASNSGASYEQYF
size: .
D: .
J: TRBJ2-7
V: TRBV6-1

DNA: TGTGCCAGCAGTTACTCGCATACAGATACGCAGTATTTT
CDR3: CASSYSHTDTQYF
size: .
D: .
J: TRBJ2-3
V: TRBV27

DNA: TGTGCCAGCAGAACCGACAGGGCAACCTACGAGCAGTACTTC
CDR3: CASRTDRATYEQYF
size: .
D: TRBD1
J: TRBJ2-7
V: TRBV6-1

DNA: TGTGCCAGCAGTGAATCTAGGGTAGACAGAACTTATGGCTACACCTTC
CDR3: CASSESRVDRTYGYTF
size: .
D: .
J: TRBJ1-2
V: TRBV6-1

DNA: TGTGCCAGCAGCGTCATCGCGGGGGGCAATGAAAAACTGTTTTTT
CDR3: CASSVIAGGNEKLFF
size: .
D: .
J: TRBJ1-4
V: TRBV5-6

DNA: TGTGCCAGCTTACCGACAAACTATGGCTACACCTTC
CDR3: CASLPTNYGYTF
size: .
D: .
J: TRBJ1-2
V: TRBV6-1

DNA: TGTGCCAGCAGTTTATGGGGTCCCCGGGACTCCTACAATGAGCAGTTCTTC
CDR3: CASSLWGPRDSYNEQFF
size: .
D: .
J: TRBJ2-1
V: TRBV28

DNA: TGTGCCAGCAGCGTAGACGGGTCCTACGAGCAGTACTTC
CDR3: CASSVDGSYEQYF
size: .
D: .
J: TRBJ2-7
V: TRBV9

DNA: TGTGCCTGGGAAACAGGCATCTATGGCTACACCTTC
CDR3: CAWETGIYGYTF
size: .
D: .
J: TRBJ1-2
V: TRBV30

DNA: TGTGCCTGGAGTTTCACCTACGAGCAGTACTTC
CDR3: CAWSFTYEQYF
size: .
D: .
J: TRBJ2-7
V: TRBV30

DNA: TGCGCCAGCAGTGAAGGACTAGCGGAGGATACGCAGTATTTT
CDR3: CASSEGLAEDTQYF
size: few
D: TRBD2
J: TRBJ2-3
V: TRBV10-1

DNA: TGCACCAGCGGCACGGGACTTTCCTACGAGCAGTACTTC
CDR3: CTSGTGLSYEQYF
size: .
D: .
J: TRBJ2-7
V: TRBV1

DNA: TGCGCCAGCAGTCCAACAGGGGAGTCGTGGGACACTGAAGCTTTCTTT
CDR3: CASSPTGESWDTEAFF
size: .
D: TRBD1
J: TRBJ1-1
V: TRBV5-1

DNA: TGTGCCTCCAGACCGACTAGCGGGGGGGAGCCCAGACGCACAGATACGCAGTATTTT
CDR3: CASRPTSGGEPRRTDTQYF
size: .
D: TRBD2
J: TRBJ2-3
V: TRBV30

DNA: TGCGCCAGCTTGCAGTCCAACACCGGGGAGCTGTTTTTT
CDR3: CASLQSNTGELFF
size: .
D: .
J: TRBJ2-2
V: TRBV5-1

DNA: TGTGCCAGCAGCGTAAATAGCGACTCGACCTACGAGCAGTACTTC
CDR3: CASSVNSDSTYEQYF
size: few
D: .
J: TRBJ2-7
V: TRBV9

DNA: TGTGCCAGCAGTTACTCGAGCCAGGCTTACCGTTATGGCTACACCTTC
CDR3: CASSYSSQAYRYGYTF
size: .
D: .
J: TRBJ1-2
V: TRBV6-5

DNA: TGTGCCAGCAGCTTATCTTCAGGGGGCGAGGGGGAGCCCCAGCATTTT
CDR3: CASSLSSGGEGEPQHF
size: .
D: TRBD1
J: TRBJ1-5
V: TRBV7-8

DNA: TGCGCCAGCAGCTTGGAATGGCTAGTGAACACTGAAGCTTTCTTT
CDR3: CASSLEWLVNTEAFF
size: .
D: .
J: TRBJ1-1
V: TRBV5-1

DNA: TGTGCCAGCAGCCTCCGAGGGAGAATGGAAGCTTTCTTT
CDR3: CASSLRGRMEAFF
size: once
D: .
J: TRBJ1-1
V: TRBV7-6

DNA: TGTGCCAGCAGCTGGGAACAGGGGAAGTCCTACGAGCAGTACTTC
CDR3: CASSWEQGKSYEQYF
size: few
D: TRBD1
J: TRBJ2-7
V: TRBV7-8

DNA: TGCGCCAGCAGTCGCACAGGGCGAAGGAACATTCAGTACTTC
CDR3: CASSRTGRRNIQYF
size: .
D: .
J: TRBJ2-4
V: TRBV23-1